This T cell receptor beta chain was retrieved from a study of regulatory T cells in long-lasting Graves disease. General study findings and limits: With persistent disease, TRBV28, TRBJ1-2 and TRBJ2-5 were the favored segments.

The time point is: newly diagnosed GD, antithyroid drugs for less than 3 months. PBMC RNA was the source of the TCR library. Concerning this clonotype itself: Its antigen is not identified.

Sequencing libraries for TCR beta were prepared with iRepertoire HTBI primers and Arm-PCR of CDR3 regions. In the study's own analysis: Looking across samples, the authors found some 67 TRBV and some 15 TRBJ segments. TCRdb itself ran the multiplex PCR reads through MiXCR, one entry per CDR3 protein. TCRdb's processing, not the study's, gives the V and J calls here. The data hold under 800,000 distinct CDR3 sequences, with roughly 15% observed a single time. The germline V and J ends were trimmed by 7 bases and 1 base, with 13 bases remaining between them. Germline V gene sequence: CDR1 SQVTM, CDR2 ANQGSEA. This CDR3 region has 14 residues. The data also belong to a second study, concerning T cells in Graves' hyperthyroidism and ophthalmopathy. This second report adds: HTBI primers were the set used in a first-round RT-PCR of the TCR CDR3.

The genes are TRBV29-1 and TRBJ2-2; no clear D. The source is a woman aged 25 to 39 with Graves disease. The material sequenced was peripheral blood mononuclear cells (PBMCs), taken at new diagnosis, from a patient treated with antithyroid drugs. The CDR3, as DNA: TGCAGCGGGACCGGAGTGGGGAACACCGGGGAGCTGTTTTTT. Protein: CSGTGVGNTGELFF.